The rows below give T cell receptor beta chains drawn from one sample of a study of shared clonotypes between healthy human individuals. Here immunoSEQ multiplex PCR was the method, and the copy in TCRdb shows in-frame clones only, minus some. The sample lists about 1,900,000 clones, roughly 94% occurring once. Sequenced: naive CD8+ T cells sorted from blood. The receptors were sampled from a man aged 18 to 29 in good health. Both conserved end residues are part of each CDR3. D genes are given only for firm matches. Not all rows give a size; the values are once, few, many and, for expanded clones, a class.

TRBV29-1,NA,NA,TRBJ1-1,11,TGCAGCGTTGAAGAAGTGGCAGGGGCTTTCTTT,CSVEEVAGAFF
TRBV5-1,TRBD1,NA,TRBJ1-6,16,TGCGCCAGCAGCTTGTTGGCGGACAGGGGAAATTCACCCCTCCACTTT,CASSLLADRGNSPLHF
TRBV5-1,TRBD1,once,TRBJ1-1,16,TGCGCCAGCAGCTTGACAGGGGGTGTAATGAACACTGAAGCTTTCTTT,CASSLTGGVMNTEAFF
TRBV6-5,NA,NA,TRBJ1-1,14,TGTGCCAGCAGTTACTCGAAGGCAAACACTGAAGCTTTCTTT,CASSYSKANTEAFF
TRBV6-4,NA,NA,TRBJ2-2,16,TGTGCCAGCAGTGACTCACCGGGGGCCAACACCGGGGAGCTGTTTTTT,CASSDSPGANTGELFF
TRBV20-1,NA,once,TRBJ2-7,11,TGCAGTGCTAGTTTTGTTGGCGAGCAGTACTTC,CSASFVGEQYF
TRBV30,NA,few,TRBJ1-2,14,TGTGCCTGGAGTGCAGGGACGGCGGCCCAAGGCTACACCTTC,CAWSAGTAAQGYTF
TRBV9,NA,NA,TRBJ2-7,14,TGTGCCAGCAGCCCGACGACGGAAGCCTACGAGCAGTACTTC,CASSPTTEAYEQYF
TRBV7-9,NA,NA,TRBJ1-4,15,TGTGCCAGCAGCCCGGACCCAAGACATCATGAAAAACTGTTTTTT,CASSPDPRHHEKLFF
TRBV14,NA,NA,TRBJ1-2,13,TGTGCCAGCAGCCAAGATACCCGGAATGGCTACACCTTC,CASSQDTRNGYTF
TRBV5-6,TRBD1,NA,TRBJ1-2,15,TGTGCCAGCAGCTCCACGTCAGGGGGCGCACAGGGCTACACCTTC,CASSSTSGGAQGYTF
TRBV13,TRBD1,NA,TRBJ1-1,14,TGTGCCAGCAGCTCGGGACAGCTGAACACTGAAGCTTTCTTT,CASSSGQLNTEAFF
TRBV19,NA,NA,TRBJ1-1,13,TGTGCCAGTAGGAGTCTCGGGAACACTGAAGCTTTCTTT,CASRSLGNTEAFF
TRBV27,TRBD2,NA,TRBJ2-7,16,TGTGCCAGCAGTTTAATATCGGTGGCGGGAGTCAACGAGCAGTACTTC,CASSLISVAGVNEQYF
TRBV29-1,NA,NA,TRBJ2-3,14,TGCAGCGTTGAACCGGGAGTAGGGACAGATACGCAGTATTTT,CSVEPGVGTDTQYF
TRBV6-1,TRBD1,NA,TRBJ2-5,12,TGTGCCGCTGGGCGACAGGGTGAGACCCAGTACTTC,CAAGRQGETQYF
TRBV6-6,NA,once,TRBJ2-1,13,TGTGCCAGCAGCCCCCAAAACTACAATGAGCAGTTCTTC,CASSPQNYNEQFF
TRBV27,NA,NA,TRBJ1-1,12,TGTGCCAGCAGTGGTCCGAACACTGAAGCTTTCTTT,CASSGPNTEAFF
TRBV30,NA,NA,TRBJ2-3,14,TGTGCCTGGAGTGTAAGCGGAAGCACAGATACGCAGTATTTT,CAWSVSGSTDTQYF
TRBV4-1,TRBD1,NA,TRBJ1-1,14,TGCGCCAGCAGCCATGGGACAGGGTACACTGAAGCTTTCTTT,CASSHGTGYTEAFF
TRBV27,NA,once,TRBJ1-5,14,TGTGCCAGCAGTCCGGGCAATAGCAATCAGCCCCAGCATTTT,CASSPGNSNQPQHF
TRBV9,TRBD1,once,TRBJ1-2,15,TGTGCCAGCAGCTTACAGGGGTTATTTAACTATGGCTACACCTTC,CASSLQGLFNYGYTF
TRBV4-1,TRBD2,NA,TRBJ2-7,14,TGCGCCAGCAGCCTTCAGCGGGAGGGCCAGGAGCAGTACTTC,CASSLQREGQEQYF
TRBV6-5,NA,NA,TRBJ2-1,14,TGTGCCAGCAGTCCGAGGGGCCCTGCAAATGAGCAGTTCTTC,CASSPRGPANEQFF
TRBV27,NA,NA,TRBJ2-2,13,TGTGCCAGCAGTTTCTCGGGAGCCGGGGAGCTGTTTTTT,CASSFSGAGELFF
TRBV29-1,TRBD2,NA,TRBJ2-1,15,TGCAGCGTTATTCCGGTGGAGGGAGGGGTCTATGAGCAGTTCTTC,CSVIPVEGGVYEQFF
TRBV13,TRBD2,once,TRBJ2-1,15,TGTGCCAGCAGCCTGACTAGCGGGAGATGGAATGAGCAGTTCTTC,CASSLTSGRWNEQFF
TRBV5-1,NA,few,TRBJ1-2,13,TGCGCCAGCAGCTTGGCCAGGGACTATGGCTACACCTTC,CASSLARDYGYTF
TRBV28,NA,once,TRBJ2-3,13,TGTGCCAGCAGTTTCCGCACGACAGATACGCAGTATTTT,CASSFRTTDTQYF
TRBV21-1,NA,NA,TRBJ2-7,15,TGTGCCAGCAGCGGGGCAGCGGGAGCCGGGGACGAGCAGTACTTC,CASSGAAGAGDEQYF
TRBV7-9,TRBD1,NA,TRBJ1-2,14,TGTGCCAGCAGCTTAGGTCAGGGGGCCTATGGCTACACCTTC,CASSLGQGAYGYTF
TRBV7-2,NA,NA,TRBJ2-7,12,TGTGCCAGCAGCTTTCCGGGATACGAGCAGTACTTC,CASSFPGYEQYF
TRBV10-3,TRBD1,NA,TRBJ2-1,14,TGTGCCATCAGTGAGACGACAGGGGGCAATGAGCAGTTCTTC,CAISETTGGNEQFF
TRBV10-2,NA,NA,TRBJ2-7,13,TGCGCCAGCAGTGAGGTGGAATCCTACGAGCAGTACTTC,CASSEVESYEQYF
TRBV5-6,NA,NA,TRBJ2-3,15,TGTGCCAGCAGCTTGGACCTTAGTAGCACAGATACGCAGTATTTT,CASSLDLSSTDTQYF